These T cell receptor beta chains were read from a single sample in a study of shared clonotypes between healthy human individuals. Data came from immunoSEQ multiplex PCR; TCRdb stores just in-frame clones and leaves some out. The data hold about 1.1 million clones, with 70% to 80% observed a single time. Sequencing was carried out using memory CD4+ T cells from PBMCs. The receptor source for this set is a young man in good health. Some clones in this sample may be carry-over from other donors' samples. CDR3s include the opening cysteine and the closing phenylalanine or tryptophan.

TRBV19	TRBJ2-1	CASSTQAGEQFF
TRBV10-1	TRBJ2-3	CASSESDGPRDTQYF
TRBV7-2	TRBJ1-3	CASSRDREDTIYF
TRBV6-6	TRBJ1-1	CASSYPGTNNAAFF
TRBV2	TRBJ1-1	CASSQLRQKRNTEAFF
TRBV10-3	TRBJ2-5	CAIKEVLAGDKYF
TRBV11-1	TRBJ2-2	CASSPSLTGELFF
TRBV2	TRBJ2-7	CASSGTSGEPYEQYF
TRBV2	TRBJ2-6	CASRFMTGPSSGANVLTF
TRBV28	TRBJ2-7	CASSITGVEQYF
TRBV19	TRBJ1-1	CASSMVPGAGDTEAFF
TRBV14	TRBJ2-1	CASSQSYPGDNEQFF
TRBV10-2	TRBJ2-1	CASSERGLLSSYNEQFF
TRBV6-5	TRBJ1-3	CASSYSGQRSGNTIYF
TRBV28	TRBJ2-2	CASSPDRGHTGELFF
TRBV30	TRBJ2-7	CAWSKDQIIDQYEQYF
TRBV7-9	TRBJ1-2	CATNSAGYTF
TRBV30	TRBJ1-1	CAWMGTSGGAFF
TRBV27	TRBJ2-3	CASCYGLRTDTQYF
TRBV12-1	TRBJ2-1	CASSAPGHESSYNEQFF
TRBV18	TRBJ1-5	CASSPDLNQPQHF
TRBV29-1	TRBJ2-3	CSVEAQGRTDTQYF
TRBV6-1	TRBJ1-5	CASSERDRGSQPQHF
TRBV10-3	TRBJ2-3	CAISEREGTDTQYF
TRBV5-5	TRBJ1-1	CASSPGWDTEAFF
TRBV28	TRBJ2-7	CASSSLLHEQYF
TRBV28	TRBJ2-1	CASSPGTHSYNEQFF